Following are 5 T cell receptor beta chains from one sample sequenced in a study of shared clonotypes between healthy human individuals. Clones were sequenced by immunoSEQ multiplex PCR, and TCRdb holds only the in-frame ones, with some missing. Of about 490,000 clones listed, roughly 80% are singletons. Sequencing was performed on PBMCs. The origin of the receptors is a woman aged 40-49 years in good health. Some clones in this sample may be carry-over from other donors' samples.

The rearrangement links TRBV4-2 to TRBJ2-1; tentative D call: TRBD1 (5 bases). With 0 bases removed from V and 3 bases from J, the gap between germline ends came to 12 bases. The CDR3 runs to 16 residues. Germline CDR1 is LGHNA and CDR2 is YNFKEQ. In nucleotides, the CDR3 is TGTGCCAGCAGCCAAGATATAGGGGTCCTCTACAATGAGCAGTTCTTC. It encodes CASSQDIGVLYNEQFF.

The sample holds a few counts of this clone. The chain carries TRBV28 and TRBJ1-2; tentatively, D is TRBD1 (5 bases). V lost 6 bases to trimming and J lost 1 base, with 15 bases between them. Germline loops: CDR1 MDHEN, CDR2 SYDVKM. The CDR3 consists of 15 residues. CDR3 sequence (DNA): TGTGCCAGCAGCCCTGGCAGGGCGCTTAACTATGGCTACACCTTC. It encodes CASSPGRALNYGYTF.

The chain couples TRBV18 to TRBJ2-5; D gene ambiguous. This CDR3 spans 12 amino acids. Trimming removed 6 bases from V and 5 bases from J, with 10 bases in between. Germline values: CDR1 KGHSH, CDR2 LQKENI. Written as DNA, the CDR3 is TGTGCCAGCTCGCTCTCTGGGGAGACCCAGTACTTC. Its protein product is CASSLSGETQYF.

On this clone: With a far larger clone one base away, a read error is the likely cause. At the DNA level, this CDR3 is encoded by other sequences in the same sample as well. The chain has TRBV2 and TRBJ2-2, with D possibly being TRBD1 (6 bases). Germline CDR1 SNHLY, CDR2 FYNNEI. The CDR3 length is 14 residues. The V and J ends lost 7 bases and 4 bases respectively, with 13 bases between them. The CDR3 nucleotides are TGTGCCAGCATAGGGCAGGGGTCCACCGGGGAGCTGTTTTTT. It specifies CASIGQGSTGELFF.

This sequence joins TRBV6-6 and TRBJ2-7; tentative D call: TRBD1 (6 bases). CDR1 is MNHNY and CDR2 is SVGAGI in the germline V gene (reference sequence). The CDR3 sequence is 13 residues long. Trimming took off 8 bases at V and 1 base at J, with 12 bases between the two ends. CDR3 amino acids: CASSRGGSYEQYF. CDR3 nucleotide sequence: TGTGCCAGCTCCAGGGGCGGGTCCTACGAGCAGTACTTC.